The sequence of this T cell receptor (beta chain) was determined in a study of siplizumab effects on memory and regulatory T cells. Study conclusions and caveats: Unstimulated subsets contained matches for only a minor fraction of alloreactive clones.

Per sample, the assay covered roughly 10^5 TCR templates. Sequencing used immunoSEQ multiplex PCR; TCRdb keeps in-frame clones, though not all of them. The table has about 100,000 clones, about 90% seen once. The CDR3 contains 14 residues. The V segment lost 7 bases and the J segment 6 bases; nucleotides outside the gene matches: 7. Germline V lookup: CDR1 MNHNS, CDR2 SASEGT. Of note for this clone: What it binds is unknown.

The sequencing sample was made of CD4+ T cells sorted from blood. The receptor's source is a human donor in good health. V gene TRBV6-1 combines with J gene TRBJ1-5; TRBD1 aligns across 9 bases. Written as DNA, the CDR3 is TGTGCCAGCACCCGGGACAGGGAAGGTCAGCCCCAGCATTTT. It translates to CASTRDREGQPQHF.